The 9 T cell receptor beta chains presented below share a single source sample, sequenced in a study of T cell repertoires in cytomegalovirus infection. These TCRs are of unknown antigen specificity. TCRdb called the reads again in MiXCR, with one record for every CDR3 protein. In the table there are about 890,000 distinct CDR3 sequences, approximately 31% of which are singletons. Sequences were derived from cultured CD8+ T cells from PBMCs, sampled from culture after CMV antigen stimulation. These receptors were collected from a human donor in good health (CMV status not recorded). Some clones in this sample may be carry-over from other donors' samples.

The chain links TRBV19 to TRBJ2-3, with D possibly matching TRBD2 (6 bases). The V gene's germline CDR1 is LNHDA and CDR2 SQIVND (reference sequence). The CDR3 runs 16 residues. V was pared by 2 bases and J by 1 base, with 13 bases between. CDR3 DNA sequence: TGTGCCAGTAGTATACCCACGGGAGCGGGCACAGATACGCAGTATTTT. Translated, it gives CASSIPTGAGTDTQYF.

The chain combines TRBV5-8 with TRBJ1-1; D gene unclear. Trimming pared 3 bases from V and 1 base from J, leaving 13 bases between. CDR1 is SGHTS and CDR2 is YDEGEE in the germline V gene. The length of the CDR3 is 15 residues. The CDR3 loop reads CASSSIWTENTEAFF. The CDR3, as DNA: TGTGCCAGCAGCTCCATTTGGACGGAGAACACTGAAGCTTTCTTT.

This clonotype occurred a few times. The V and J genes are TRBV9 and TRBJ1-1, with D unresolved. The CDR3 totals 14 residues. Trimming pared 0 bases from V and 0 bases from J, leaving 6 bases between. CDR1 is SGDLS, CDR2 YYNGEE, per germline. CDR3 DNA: TGTGCCAGCAGCGTAGCTAGGGTGAACACTGAAGCTTTCTTT. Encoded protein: CASSVARVNTEAFF. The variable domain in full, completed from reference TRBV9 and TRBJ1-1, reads DSGVTQTPKHLITATGQRVTLRCSPRSGDLSVYWYQQSLDQGLQFLIQYYNGEERAKGNILERFSAQQFPDLHSELNLSSLELGDSALYFCASSVARVNTEAFFGQGTRLTVV.

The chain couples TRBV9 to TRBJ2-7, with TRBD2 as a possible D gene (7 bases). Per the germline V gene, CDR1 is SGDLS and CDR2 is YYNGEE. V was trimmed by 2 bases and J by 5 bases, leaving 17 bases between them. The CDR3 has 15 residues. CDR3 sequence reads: CASSVRGGGRDEQYF. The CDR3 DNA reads TGTGCCAGCAGCGTCCGCGGGGGCGGTCGGGACGAGCAGTACTTC. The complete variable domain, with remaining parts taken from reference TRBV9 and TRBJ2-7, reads DSGVTQTPKHLITATGQRVTLRCSPRSGDLSVYWYQQSLDQGLQFLIQYYNGEERAKGNILERFSAQQFPDLHSELNLSSLELGDSALYFCASSVRGGGRDEQYFGPGTRLTVT.

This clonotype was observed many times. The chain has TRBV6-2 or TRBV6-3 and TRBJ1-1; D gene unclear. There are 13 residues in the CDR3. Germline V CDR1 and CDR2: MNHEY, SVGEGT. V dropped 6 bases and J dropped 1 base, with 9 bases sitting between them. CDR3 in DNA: TGTGCCAGCAGGCCAGGCCCGAACACTGAAGCTTTCTTT. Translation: CASRPGPNTEAFF.

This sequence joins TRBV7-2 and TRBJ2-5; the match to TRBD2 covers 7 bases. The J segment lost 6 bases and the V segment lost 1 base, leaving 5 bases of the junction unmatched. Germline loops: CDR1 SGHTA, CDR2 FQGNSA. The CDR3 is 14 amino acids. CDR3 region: CASSLEGGGKTQYF. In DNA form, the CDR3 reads TGTGCCAGCAGCTTAGAGGGCGGGGGAAAGACCCAGTACTTC.

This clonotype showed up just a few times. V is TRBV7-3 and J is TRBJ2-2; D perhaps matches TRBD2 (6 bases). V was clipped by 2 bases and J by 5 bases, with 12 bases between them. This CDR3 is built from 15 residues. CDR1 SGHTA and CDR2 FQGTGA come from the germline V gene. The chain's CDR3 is CASSLPRAGTGELFF. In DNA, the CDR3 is TGTGCCAGCAGCTTACCACGGGCGGGGACCGGGGAGCTGTTTTTT.

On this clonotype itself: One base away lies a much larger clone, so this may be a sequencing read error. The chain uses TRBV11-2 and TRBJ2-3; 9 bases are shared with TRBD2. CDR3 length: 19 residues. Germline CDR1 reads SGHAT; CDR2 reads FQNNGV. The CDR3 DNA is TGTGCCCGCAGCTTAGACCGACTAGCGGATAGAACGGGCACAGATACGCAGTATTTT. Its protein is CARSLDRLADRTGTDTQYF.

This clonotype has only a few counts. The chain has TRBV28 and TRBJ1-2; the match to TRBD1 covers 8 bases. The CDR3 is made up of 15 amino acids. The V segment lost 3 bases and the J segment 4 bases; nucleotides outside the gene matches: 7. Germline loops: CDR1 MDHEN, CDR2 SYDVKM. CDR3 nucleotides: TGTGCCAGCAGTTTCAGGGGGCGCTTGGTCTATGGCTACACCTTC. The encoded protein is CASSFRGRLVYGYTF.